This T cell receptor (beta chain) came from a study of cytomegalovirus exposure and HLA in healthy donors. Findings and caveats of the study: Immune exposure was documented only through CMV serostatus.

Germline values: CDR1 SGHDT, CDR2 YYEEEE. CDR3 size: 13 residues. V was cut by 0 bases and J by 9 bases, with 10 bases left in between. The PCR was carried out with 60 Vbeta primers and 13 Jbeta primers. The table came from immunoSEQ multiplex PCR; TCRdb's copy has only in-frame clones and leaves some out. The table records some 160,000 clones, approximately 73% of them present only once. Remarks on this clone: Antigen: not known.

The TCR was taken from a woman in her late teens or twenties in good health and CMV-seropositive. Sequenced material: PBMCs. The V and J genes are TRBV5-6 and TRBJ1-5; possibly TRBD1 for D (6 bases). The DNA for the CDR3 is TGTGCCAGCAGCTTGGGGGGGCGGTCGCCCCAGCATTTT. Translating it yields CASSLGGRSPQHF.